Shown below are 20 T cell receptor beta chains from a single sample sequenced in a study of cytomegalovirus exposure and HLA in healthy donors. The PCR used 60 Vbeta and 13 Jbeta primers. The repertoire was sequenced with immunoSEQ multiplex PCR; TCRdb's copy has only in-frame clones and lacks some. The profile shows 85,000 to 100,000 clones, 65% to 85% of them singletons. Sequencing input: PBMCs. Every receptor here comes from a girl aged 2-10 years in good health and CMV-seropositive.

The CDR3 sequence: CASSLDSGRGGYTF. Written as DNA, the CDR3 is TGTGCCAGCAGCTTAGATTCGGGCAGGGGTGGCTACACCTTC. The rearrangement joins TRBV7-9 to TRBJ1-2; tentatively, D is TRBD1 (6 bases). V shed 1 base and J shed 7 bases, with 13 bases lying between them. The CDR3 consists of 14 residues. Germline CDR1 and CDR2: SEHNR and FQNEAQ (reference sequence).

This chain connects TRBV30 to TRBJ2-1; TRBD2 agrees at 9 bases. Unmatched junction bases numbered 3, after V lost 5 bases and J lost 4 bases. The CDR3 has 13 amino acids. CDR1 is GTSNPN and CDR2 is SVGIG in the germline V gene (reference sequence). CDR3 loop: CAWLAGGYNEQFF. The CDR3 nucleotides are TGTGCCTGGCTGGCGGGAGGGTACAATGAGCAGTTCTTC.

This clone was seen only a few times. The chain is built from TRBV6-6 and TRBJ2-7; no firm D call. Germline loops: CDR1 MNHNY, CDR2 SVGAGI (reference sequence). The CDR3 totals 14 residues. V shed 2 bases and J shed 5 bases, with 13 bases lying between them. CDR3 protein: CASSYSPGSHEQYF. The DNA for the CDR3 is TGTGCCAGCAGTTACAGTCCGGGTTCCCACGAGCAGTACTTC.

The chain couples TRBV21-1 to TRBJ1-5. TRBV21-1 is recorded as a pseudogene. This CDR3 comprises 18 residues. CDR3 nucleotide sequence: TGTGCCAGCACGCAAAGCTGGTCTTCGGGGGATCGCGATCAGCCCCAGCATTTT. This gives the protein CASTQSWSSGDRDQPQHF.

V and J are TRBV21-1 and TRBJ2-1; the table gives TRBD2 as D, unverified against the DNA. TRBV21-1 is annotated as a pseudogene. This CDR3 spans 14 amino acids. CDR3 loop: CASSTLADPNEQFF. The CDR3 DNA is TGTGCCAGCAGCACACTAGCGGACCCCAATGAGCAGTTCTTC.

The V and J genes are TRBV4-3 and TRBJ2-6; D call uncertain. The V gene's germline CDR1 is LGHNA and CDR2 YSLEER. The CDR3 loop spans 16 amino acids. Trimming took 0 bases from V and 0 from J, leaving 6 bases between them. CDR3 DNA sequence: TGCGCCAGCAGCCAAGATGCCGGCTCTGGGGCCAACGTCCTGACTTTC. Translating gives CASSQDAGSGANVLTF.

The gene calls are TRBV19 and TRBJ1-3; D is uncertain. This CDR3 spans 13 amino acids. Trimming cost V 1 base and J 2 bases, with 3 bases left between them. Germline values: CDR1 LNHDA, CDR2 SQIVND (reference sequence). CDR3 loop: CASSIVAGNTIYF. The CDR3 DNA sequence: TGTGCCAGTAGTATAGTCGCTGGAAACACCATATATTTT.

The chain is built from TRBV4-1 and TRBJ2-3; possibly TRBD1 for D (5 bases). CDR3 length: 16 residues. Germline V lookup: CDR1 MGHRA, CDR2 YSYEKL. The V gene lost 3 bases and the J gene lost 4 bases, with 17 bases spanning the gap. This chain's CDR3 is CASSHPWGREADTQYF. As DNA, the CDR3 is TGCGCCAGCAGCCATCCTTGGGGCAGGGAAGCAGATACGCAGTATTTT.

J is TRBJ2-1 and V is TRBV30; D may be TRBD2 (5 bases). The CDR3 spans 14 residues. CDR1 is GTSNPN and CDR2 is SVGIG in the germline V gene (reference sequence). V shed 1 base and J shed 4 bases, with 11 bases lying between them. The chain's CDR3 is CAWSDSSPYNEQFF. As DNA, the CDR3 is TGTGCCTGGAGTGATTCTAGCCCTTACAATGAGCAGTTCTTC.

The V gene is TRBV30, the J gene TRBJ1-1, with 9 bases matching TRBD1. J lost 1 base, V lost 3 bases, and 0 bases had no gene match. Germline CDR1 GTSNPN, CDR2 SVGIG (reference sequence). The CDR3 consists of 13 residues. The CDR3 region is CAWRGQGNTEAFF. The CDR3 DNA reads TGTGCCTGGAGGGGACAGGGGAACACTGAAGCTTTCTTT.

This sequence joins TRBV5-1 and TRBJ2-7; the D gene is possibly TRBD2 (6 bases). Trimming pared 4 bases from V and 9 bases from J, leaving 14 bases between. The CDR3 is 12 residues long. The V gene's germline CDR1 is SGHRS and CDR2 YFSETQ. The CDR3 DNA reads TGCGCCAGCAGCACCCGGGACGGGGGGCAGTACTTC. Translated, it gives CASSTRDGGQYF.

The chain is built from TRBV7-9 and TRBJ2-1, with TRBD2 matching 7 bases. Per germline, CDR1 SEHNR and CDR2 FQNEAQ (reference sequence). V shed 8 bases, J shed 4 bases, and the junction held 2 bases outside the gene matches. The CDR3 contains 12 residues. CDR3 coding DNA: TGTGCCAGCCGGGAGGAATACAATGAGCAGTTCTTC. Translated: CASREEYNEQFF.

The chain carries TRBV29-1 and TRBJ1-5, with a weak D call TRBD1 (5 bases). Germline CDR1 reads SQVTM; CDR2 reads ANQGSEA. Trimming took off 4 bases at V and 2 bases at J, with 9 bases between the two ends. This CDR3 is 13 amino acids long. The CDR3 coding sequence is TGCAGCGTTGCCAGGGAAGGCAATCAGCCCCAGCATTTT. This gives the protein CSVAREGNQPQHF.

The genes are TRBV2 and TRBJ2-7; D unclear. V dropped 0 bases and J dropped 8 bases, with 8 bases sitting between them. CDR3 length: 12 amino acids. The germline V gene has CDR1 SNHLY and CDR2 FYNNEI. The CDR3 DNA reads as TGTGCCAGCAGTGAAGCCCCACTTAAGCAGTACTTC. This gives the protein CASSEAPLKQYF.

The CDR3 loop reads CASSRTGGQYSNQPQHF. CDR3 nucleotide sequence: TGTGCCAGCAGTAGGACAGGGGGTCAATATAGCAATCAGCCCCAGCATTTT. V and J are TRBV27 and TRBJ1-5; the match to TRBD1 covers 10 bases. This CDR3 is built from 17 residues. Germline V gene lookup returns CDR1 MNHEY and CDR2 SMNVEV (reference sequence). The ends lost 5 bases at V and 0 bases at J; junction bases unmatched: 7.

CDR3 residues: CASRNRGAEKLFF. Written as DNA, the CDR3 is TGCGCCAGCAGAAACAGGGGGGCGGAAAAACTGTTTTTT. The chain recombines TRBV5-1 with TRBJ1-4, with TRBD1 identical over 8 bases. The CDR3 runs to 13 residues. With 5 bases clipped from V and 8 bases from J, the junction kept 5 bases outside the gene matches. The V gene's germline CDR1 is SGHRS and CDR2 YFSETQ.

The chain is built from TRBV28 and TRBJ1-4; tentative D call: TRBD1 (5 bases). V was shortened by 8 bases and J by 8 bases, with 9 bases between the two germline ends. The CDR3 is made up of 11 amino acids. Germline CDR1 is MDHEN and CDR2 is SYDVKM. CDR3 loop: CASDRGEKLFF. CDR3 in DNA: TGTGCCAGCGACCGGGGGGAAAAACTGTTTTTT.

The chain combines TRBV15 with TRBJ2-3; TRBD2 matches 9 bases. The germline V gene encodes CDR1 LNHNV and CDR2 YYDKDF (reference sequence). The CDR3 runs 14 residues. The ends lost 2 bases at V and 7 bases at J; junction bases unmatched: 4. CDR3 protein: CATSRHSGSNTQYF. The CDR3 coding sequence is TGTGCCACCAGCAGACATAGCGGGAGTAATACGCAGTATTTT.

This clone was seen a few times. The rearrangement joins TRBV10-3 to TRBJ1-2; D is uncertain. The V gene lost 10 bases and the J gene lost 10 bases, with 19 bases spanning the gap. CDR1 is ENHRY, CDR2 SYGVKD, per germline. This CDR3 is built from 12 residues. CDR3 in DNA: TGTGCCACGAGGGCCCCGGAAACCTCCTACACCTTC. Translated: CATRAPETSYTF.

This clone has a single count. This sequence joins TRBV5-6 and TRBJ1-1; no firm D call. Trimming pared 4 bases from V and 6 bases from J, leaving 22 bases between. This CDR3 is 16 amino acids long. Germline lookup yields CDR1 SGHDT and CDR2 YYEEEE. CDR3 nucleotide sequence: TGTGCCAGCAGCGCAGACGGTGGGCTCCGGAGGTCTGAAGCTTTCTTT. It codes for CASSADGGLRRSEAFF.